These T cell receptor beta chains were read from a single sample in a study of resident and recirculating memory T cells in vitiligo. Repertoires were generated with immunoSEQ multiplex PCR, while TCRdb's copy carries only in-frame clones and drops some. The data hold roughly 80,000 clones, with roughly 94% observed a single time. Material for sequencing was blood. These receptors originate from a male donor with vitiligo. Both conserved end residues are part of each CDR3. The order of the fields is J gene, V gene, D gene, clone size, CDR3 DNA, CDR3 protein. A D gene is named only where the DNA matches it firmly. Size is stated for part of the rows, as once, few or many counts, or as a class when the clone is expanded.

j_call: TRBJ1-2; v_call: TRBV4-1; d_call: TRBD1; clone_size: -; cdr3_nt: TGCGCCAGCAGCCAGGGGGACAGGGACGTTCGTGGCTACACCTTC; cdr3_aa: CASSQGDRDVRGYTF
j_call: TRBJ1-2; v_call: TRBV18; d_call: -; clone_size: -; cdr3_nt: TGTGCCAGCTCACCTCGACAGGCTAACTATGGCTACACCTTC; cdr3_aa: CASSPRQANYGYTF
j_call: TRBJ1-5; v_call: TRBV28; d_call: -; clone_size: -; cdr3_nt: TGTGCCAGCAGTTTAGGGGGGGCGCCCCAACGCAATCAGCCCCAGCATTTT; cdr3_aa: CASSLGGAPQRNQPQHF
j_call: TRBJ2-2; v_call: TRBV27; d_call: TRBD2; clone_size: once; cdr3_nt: TGTGCCAGCAGTTTAGGGACTAGCACCGGGGAGCTGTTTTTT; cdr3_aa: CASSLGTSTGELFF
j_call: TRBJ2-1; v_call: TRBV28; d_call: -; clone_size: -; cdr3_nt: TGTGCCAGCAGTTCCCCCTCGCCGGGGAGAGGGCTCTTC; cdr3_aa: CASSSPSPGRGLF
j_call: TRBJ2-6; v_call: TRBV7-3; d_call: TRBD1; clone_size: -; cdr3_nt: TGTGCCAGCAGCTTACCGGACAGGACAGGCAACGTCCTGACTTTC; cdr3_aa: CASSLPDRTGNVLTF
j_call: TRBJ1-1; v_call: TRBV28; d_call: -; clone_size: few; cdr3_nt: TGTGCCAGCAGTTTTGTGTCAGACACTTTCTTT; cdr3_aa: CASSFVSDTFF
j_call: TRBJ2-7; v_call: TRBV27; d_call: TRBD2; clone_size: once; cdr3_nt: TGTGCCAGCAGTGGCGGGACTAGCGGGATTTACGAGCAGTACTTC; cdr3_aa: CASSGGTSGIYEQYF
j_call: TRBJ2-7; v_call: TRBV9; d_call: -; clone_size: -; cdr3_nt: TGTGCCAGCAGCGCAAACAGGGTAGGGGAGCAGTACTTC; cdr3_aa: CASSANRVGEQYF
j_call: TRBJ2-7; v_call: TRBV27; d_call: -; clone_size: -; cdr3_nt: TGTGCCAGCAGTTTTAGTGGGCTCGCCTACGAGCAGTACTTC; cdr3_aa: CASSFSGLAYEQYF
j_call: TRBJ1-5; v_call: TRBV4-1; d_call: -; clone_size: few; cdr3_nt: TGCGCCAGCAGCCGCGGACAGTGGGGCAGTAATCAGCCCCAGCATTTT; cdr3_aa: CASSRGQWGSNQPQHF
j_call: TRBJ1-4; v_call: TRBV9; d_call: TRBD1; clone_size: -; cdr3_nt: TGTGCCAGCAGCGCGGGACAGCTGGGAAAACTGTTTTTT; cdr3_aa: CASSAGQLGKLFF
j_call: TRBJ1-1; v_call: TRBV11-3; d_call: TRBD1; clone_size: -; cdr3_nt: TGTGCCAGCAGATCACAGGGGGGCACTGAAGCTTTCTTT; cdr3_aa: CASRSQGGTEAFF
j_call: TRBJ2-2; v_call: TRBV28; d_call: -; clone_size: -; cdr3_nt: TGTGCCAGCAGTTCCCCATTGGGGGAGCTGTTTTTT; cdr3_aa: CASSSPLGELFF